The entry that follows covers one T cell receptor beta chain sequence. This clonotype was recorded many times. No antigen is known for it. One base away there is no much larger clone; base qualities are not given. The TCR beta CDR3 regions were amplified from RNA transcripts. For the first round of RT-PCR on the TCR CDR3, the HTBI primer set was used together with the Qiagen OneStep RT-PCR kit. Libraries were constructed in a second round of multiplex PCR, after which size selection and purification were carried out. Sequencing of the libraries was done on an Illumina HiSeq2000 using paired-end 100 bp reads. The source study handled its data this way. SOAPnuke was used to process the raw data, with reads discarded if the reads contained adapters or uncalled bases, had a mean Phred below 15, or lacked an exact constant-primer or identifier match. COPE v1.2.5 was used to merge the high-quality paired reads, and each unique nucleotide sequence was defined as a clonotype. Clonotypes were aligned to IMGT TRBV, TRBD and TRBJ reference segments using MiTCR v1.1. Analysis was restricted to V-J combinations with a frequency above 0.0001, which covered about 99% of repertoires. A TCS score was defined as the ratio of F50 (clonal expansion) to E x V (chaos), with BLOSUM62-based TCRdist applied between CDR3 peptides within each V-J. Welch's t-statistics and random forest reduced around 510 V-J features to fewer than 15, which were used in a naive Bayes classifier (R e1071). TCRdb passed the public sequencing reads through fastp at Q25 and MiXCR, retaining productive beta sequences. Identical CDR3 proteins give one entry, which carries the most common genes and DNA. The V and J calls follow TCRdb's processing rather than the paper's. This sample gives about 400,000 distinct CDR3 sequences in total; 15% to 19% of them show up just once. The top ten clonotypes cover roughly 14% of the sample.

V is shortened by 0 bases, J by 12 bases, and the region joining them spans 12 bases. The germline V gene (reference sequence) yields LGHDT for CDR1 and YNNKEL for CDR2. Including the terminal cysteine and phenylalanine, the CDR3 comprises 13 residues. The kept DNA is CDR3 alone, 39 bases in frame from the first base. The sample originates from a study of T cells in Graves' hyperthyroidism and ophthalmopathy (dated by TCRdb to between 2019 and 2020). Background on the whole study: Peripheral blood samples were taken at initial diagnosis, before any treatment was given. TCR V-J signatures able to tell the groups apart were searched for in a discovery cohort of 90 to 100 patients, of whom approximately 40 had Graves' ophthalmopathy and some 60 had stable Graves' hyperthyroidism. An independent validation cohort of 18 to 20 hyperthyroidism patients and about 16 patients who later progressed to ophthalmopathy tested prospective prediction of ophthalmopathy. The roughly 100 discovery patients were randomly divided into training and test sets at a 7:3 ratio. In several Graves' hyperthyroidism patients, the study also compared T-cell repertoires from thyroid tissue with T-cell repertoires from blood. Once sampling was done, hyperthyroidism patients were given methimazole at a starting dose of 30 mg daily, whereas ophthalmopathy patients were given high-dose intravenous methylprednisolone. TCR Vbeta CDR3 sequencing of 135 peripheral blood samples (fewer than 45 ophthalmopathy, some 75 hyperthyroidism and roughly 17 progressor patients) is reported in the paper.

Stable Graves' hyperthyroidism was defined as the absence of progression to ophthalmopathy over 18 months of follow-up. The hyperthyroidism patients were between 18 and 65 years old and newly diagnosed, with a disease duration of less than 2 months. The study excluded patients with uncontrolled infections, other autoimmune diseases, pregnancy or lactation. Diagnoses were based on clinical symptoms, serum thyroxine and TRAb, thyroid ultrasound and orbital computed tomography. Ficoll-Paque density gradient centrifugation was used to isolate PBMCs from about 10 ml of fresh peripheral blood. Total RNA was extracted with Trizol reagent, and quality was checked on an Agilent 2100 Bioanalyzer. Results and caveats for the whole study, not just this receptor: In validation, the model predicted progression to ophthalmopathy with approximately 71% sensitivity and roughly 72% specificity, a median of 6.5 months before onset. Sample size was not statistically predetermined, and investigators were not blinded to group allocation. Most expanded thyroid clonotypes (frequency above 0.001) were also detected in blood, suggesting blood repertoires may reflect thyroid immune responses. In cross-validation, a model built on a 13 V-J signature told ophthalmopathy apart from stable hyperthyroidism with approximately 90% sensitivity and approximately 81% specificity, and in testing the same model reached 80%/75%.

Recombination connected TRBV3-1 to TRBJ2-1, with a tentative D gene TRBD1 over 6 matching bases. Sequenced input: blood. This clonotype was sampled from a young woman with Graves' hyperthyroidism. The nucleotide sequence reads TGTGCCAGCAGCCAAGAAAGGGGGATCGTGCAGTTCTTC. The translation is CASSQERGIVQFF.